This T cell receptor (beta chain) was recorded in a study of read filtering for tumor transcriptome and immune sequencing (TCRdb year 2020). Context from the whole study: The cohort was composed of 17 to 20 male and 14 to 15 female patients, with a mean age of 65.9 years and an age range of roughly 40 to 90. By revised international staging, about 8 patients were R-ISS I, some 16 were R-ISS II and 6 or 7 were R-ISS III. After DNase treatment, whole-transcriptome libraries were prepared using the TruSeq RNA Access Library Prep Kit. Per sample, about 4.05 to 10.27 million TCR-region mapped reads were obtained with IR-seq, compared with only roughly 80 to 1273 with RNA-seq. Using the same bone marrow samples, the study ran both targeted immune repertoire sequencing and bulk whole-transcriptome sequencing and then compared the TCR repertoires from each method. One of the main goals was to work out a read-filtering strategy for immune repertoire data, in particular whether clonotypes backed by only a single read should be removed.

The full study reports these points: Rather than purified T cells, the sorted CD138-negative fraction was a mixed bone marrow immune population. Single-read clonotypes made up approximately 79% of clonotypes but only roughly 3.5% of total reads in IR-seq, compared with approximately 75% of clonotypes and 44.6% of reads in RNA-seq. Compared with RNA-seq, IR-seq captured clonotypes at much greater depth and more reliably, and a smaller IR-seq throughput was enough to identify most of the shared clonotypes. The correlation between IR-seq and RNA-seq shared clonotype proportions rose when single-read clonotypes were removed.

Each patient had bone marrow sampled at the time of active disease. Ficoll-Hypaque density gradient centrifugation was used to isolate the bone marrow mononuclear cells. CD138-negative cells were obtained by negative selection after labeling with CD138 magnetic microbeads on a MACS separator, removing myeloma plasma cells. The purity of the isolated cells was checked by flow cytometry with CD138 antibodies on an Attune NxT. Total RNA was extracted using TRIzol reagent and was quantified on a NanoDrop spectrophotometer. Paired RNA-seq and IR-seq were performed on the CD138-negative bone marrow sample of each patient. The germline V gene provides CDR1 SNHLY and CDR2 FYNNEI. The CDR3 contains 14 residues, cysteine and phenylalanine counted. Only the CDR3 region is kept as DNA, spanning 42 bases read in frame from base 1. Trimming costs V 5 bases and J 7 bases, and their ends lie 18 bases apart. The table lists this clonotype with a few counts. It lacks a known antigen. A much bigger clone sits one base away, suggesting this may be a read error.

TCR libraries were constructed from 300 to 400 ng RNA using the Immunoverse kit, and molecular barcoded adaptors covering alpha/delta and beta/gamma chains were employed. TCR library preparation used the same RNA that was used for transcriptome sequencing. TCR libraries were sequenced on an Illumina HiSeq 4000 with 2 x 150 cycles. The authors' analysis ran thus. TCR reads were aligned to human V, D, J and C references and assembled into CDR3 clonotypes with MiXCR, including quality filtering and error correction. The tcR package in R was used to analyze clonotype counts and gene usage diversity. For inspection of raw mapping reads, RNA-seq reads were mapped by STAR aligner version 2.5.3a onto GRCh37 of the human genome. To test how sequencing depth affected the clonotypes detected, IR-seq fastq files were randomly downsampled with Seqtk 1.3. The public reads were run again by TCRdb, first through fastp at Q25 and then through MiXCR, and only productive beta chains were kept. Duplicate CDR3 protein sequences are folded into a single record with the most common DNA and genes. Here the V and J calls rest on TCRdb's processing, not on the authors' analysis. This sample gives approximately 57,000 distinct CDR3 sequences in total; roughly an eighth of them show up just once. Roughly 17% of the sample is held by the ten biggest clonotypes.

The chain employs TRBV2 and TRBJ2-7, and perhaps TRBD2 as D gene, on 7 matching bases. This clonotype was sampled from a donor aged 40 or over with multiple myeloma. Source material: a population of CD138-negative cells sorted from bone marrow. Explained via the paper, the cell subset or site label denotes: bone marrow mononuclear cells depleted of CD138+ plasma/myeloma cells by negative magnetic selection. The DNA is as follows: TGTGCCAGCAGTAAGGGGGGGCCCCCGGATGAGCAGTACTTC. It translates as CASSKGGPPDEQYF.